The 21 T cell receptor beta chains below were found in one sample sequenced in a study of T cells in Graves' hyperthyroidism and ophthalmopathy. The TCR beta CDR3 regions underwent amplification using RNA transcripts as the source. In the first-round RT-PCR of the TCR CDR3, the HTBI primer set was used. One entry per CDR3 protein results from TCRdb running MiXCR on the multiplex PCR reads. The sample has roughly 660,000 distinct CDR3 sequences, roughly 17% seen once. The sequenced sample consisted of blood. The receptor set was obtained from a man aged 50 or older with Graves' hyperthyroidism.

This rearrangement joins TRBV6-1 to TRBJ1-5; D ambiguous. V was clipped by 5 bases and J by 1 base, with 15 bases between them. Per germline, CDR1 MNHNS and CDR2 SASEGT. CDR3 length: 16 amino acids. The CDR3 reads CASSQSHPQSNQPQHF. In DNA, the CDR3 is TGTGCCAGCAGTCAGAGTCACCCGCAAAGCAATCAGCCCCAGCATTTT.

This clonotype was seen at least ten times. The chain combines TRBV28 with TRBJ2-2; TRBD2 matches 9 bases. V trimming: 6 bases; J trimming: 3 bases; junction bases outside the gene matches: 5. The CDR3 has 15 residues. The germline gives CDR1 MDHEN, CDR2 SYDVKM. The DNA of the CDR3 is TGTGCCAGCAGGCGGGAGGGCCTGCACACCGGGGAGCTGTTTTTT. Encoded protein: CASRREGLHTGELFF. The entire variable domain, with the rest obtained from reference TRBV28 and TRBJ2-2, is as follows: DVKVTQSSRYLVKRTGEKVFLECVQDMDHENMFWYRQDPGLGLRLIYFSYDVKMKEKGDIPEGYSVSREKKERFSLILESASTNQTSMYLCASRREGLHTGELFFGEGSRLTVL.

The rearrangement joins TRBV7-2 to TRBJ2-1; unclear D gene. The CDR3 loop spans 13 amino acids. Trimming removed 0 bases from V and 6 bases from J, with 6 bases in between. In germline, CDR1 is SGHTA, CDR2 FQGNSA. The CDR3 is CASSLAQRNEQFF. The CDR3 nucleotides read TGTGCCAGCAGCTTAGCACAGCGCAATGAGCAGTTCTTC.

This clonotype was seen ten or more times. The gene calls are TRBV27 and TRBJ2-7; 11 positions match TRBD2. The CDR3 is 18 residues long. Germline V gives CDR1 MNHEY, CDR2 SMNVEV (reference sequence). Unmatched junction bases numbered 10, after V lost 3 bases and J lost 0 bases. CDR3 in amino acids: CASSFVGLAGPLSYEQYF. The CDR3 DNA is TGTGCCAGCAGTTTTGTTGGACTAGCGGGCCCCCTCTCCTACGAGCAGTACTTC.

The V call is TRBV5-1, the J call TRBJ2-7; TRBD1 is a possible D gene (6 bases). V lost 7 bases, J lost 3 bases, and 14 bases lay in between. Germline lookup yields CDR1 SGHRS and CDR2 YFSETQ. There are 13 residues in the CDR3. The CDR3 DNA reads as TGCGCCAGCCAGGGGAAATCCGGCTACGAGCAGTACTTC. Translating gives CASQGKSGYEQYF.

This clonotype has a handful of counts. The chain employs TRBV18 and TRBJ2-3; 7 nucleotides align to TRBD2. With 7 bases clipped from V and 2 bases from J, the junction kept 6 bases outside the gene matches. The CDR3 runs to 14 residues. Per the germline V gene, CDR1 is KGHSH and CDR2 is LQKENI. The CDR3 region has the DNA TGTGCCAGCTGTAGCGGGCCCCTCACAGATACGCAGTATTTT. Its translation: CASCSGPLTDTQYF.

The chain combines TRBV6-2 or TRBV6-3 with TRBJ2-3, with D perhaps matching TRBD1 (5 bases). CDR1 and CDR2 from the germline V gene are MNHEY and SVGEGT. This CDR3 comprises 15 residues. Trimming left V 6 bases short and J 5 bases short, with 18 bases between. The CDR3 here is CASSYSAGHGDTQYF. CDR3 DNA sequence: TGTGCCAGCAGCTATTCCGCAGGGCATGGAGATACGCAGTATTTT.

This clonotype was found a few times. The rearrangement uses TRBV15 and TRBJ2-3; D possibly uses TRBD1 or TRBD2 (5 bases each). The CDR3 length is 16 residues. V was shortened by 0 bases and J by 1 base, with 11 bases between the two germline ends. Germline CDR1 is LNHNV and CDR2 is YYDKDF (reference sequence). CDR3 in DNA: TGTGCCACCAGCAGAGATCGGGGCGCGGGCACAGATACGCAGTATTTT. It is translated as CATSRDRGAGTDTQYF.

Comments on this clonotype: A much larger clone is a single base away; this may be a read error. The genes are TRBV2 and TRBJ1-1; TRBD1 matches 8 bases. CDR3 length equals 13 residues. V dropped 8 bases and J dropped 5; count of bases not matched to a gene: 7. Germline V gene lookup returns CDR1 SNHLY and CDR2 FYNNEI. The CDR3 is CASGGQAGTEAFF. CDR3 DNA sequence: TGTGCCAGCGGGGGACAGGCGGGAACTGAAGCTTTCTTT.

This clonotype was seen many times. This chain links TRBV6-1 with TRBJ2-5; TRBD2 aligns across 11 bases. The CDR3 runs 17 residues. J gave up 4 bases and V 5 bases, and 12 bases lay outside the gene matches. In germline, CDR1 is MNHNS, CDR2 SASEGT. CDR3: CASSLLAGEVRRETQYF. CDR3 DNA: TGTGCCAGCAGTTTACTAGCGGGAGAAGTGAGGCGAGAGACCCAGTACTTC.

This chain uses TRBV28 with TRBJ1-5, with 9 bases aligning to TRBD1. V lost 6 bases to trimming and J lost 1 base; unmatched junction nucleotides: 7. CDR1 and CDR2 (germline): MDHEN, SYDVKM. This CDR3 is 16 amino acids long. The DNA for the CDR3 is TGTGCCAGCAGGGACAGGGGAGAGGGGAGCAATCAGCCCCAGCATTTT. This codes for CASRDRGEGSNQPQHF.

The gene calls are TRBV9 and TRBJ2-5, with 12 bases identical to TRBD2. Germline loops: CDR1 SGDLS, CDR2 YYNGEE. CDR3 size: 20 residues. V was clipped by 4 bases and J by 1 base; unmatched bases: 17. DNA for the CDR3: TGTGCCAGCAGCTTCCGGGGGGACGGCGGACTAGCGGGGCTCCAAGAGACCCAGTACTTC. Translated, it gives CASSFRGDGGLAGLQETQYF.

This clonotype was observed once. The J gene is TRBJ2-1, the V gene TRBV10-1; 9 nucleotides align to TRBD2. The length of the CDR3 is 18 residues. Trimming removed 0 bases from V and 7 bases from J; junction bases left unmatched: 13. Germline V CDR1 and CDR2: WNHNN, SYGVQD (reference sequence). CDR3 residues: CASSESRRTAGLANEQFF. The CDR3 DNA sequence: TGCGCCAGCAGTGAGTCGAGAAGAACGGCGGGACTAGCAAATGAGCAGTTCTTC.

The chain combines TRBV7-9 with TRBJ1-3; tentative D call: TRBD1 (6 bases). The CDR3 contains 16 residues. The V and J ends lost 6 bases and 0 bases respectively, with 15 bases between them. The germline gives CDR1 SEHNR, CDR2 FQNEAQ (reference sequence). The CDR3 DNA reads TGTGCCAGCAGTTTTGGGGGCAGGGGCTCTGGAAACACCATATATTTT. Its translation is CASSFGGRGSGNTIYF. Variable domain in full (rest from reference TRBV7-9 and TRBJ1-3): DTGVSQNPRHKITKRGQNVTFRCDPISEHNRLYWYRQTLGQGPEFLTYFQNEAQLEKSRLLSDRFSAERPKGSFSTLEIQRTEQGDSAMYLCASSFGGRGSGNTIYFGEGSWLTVV.

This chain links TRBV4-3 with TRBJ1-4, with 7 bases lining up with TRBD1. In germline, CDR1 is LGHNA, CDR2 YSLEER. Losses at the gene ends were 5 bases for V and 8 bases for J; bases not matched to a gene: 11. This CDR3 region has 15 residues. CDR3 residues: CASSGRDRDGEKLFF. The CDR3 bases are TGCGCCAGCAGCGGGCGAGACAGGGATGGGGAAAAACTGTTTTTT.

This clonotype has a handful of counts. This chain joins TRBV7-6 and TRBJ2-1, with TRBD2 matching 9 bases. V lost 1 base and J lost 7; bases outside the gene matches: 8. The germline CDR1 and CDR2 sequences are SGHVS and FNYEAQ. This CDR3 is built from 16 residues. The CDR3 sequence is CASSLVVASGKNEQFF. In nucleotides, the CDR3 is TGTGCCAGCAGCTTAGTTGTTGCTAGCGGGAAAAATGAGCAGTTCTTC.

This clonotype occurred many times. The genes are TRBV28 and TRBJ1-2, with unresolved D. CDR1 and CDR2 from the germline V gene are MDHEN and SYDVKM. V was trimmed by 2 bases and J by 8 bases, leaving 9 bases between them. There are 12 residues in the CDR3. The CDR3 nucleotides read TGTGCCAGCAGTTTACGCTGGGGAGGCTACACCTTC. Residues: CASSLRWGGYTF.

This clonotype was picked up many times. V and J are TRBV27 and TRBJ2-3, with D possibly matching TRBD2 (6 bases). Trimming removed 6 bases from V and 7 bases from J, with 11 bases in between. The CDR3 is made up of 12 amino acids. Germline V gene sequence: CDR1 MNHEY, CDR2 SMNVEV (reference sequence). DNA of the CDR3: TGTGCCAGCAGGGGACTCGGACATACGCAGTATTTT. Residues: CASRGLGHTQYF.

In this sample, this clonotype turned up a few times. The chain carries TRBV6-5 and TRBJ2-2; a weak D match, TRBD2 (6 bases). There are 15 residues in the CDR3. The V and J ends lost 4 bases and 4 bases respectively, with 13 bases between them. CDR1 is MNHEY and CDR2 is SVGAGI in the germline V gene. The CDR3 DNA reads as TGTGCCAGCAGTTCTTGGCGGGATTCCACCGGGGAGCTGTTTTTT. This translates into CASSSWRDSTGELFF.

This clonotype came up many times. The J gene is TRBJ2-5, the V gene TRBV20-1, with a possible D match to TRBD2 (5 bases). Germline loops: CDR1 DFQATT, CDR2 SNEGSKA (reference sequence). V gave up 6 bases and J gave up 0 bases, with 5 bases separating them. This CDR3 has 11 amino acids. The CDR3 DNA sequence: TGCAGTGCCGGGAACCAAGAGACCCAGTACTTC. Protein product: CSAGNQETQYF.

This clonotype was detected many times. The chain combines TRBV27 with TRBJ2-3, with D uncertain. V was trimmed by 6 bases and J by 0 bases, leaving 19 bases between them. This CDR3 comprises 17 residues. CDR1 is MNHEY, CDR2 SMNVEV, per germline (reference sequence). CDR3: CASSASLATLSTDTQYF. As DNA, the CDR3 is TGTGCCAGCAGCGCTTCGTTGGCGACACTTAGCACAGATACGCAGTATTTT.